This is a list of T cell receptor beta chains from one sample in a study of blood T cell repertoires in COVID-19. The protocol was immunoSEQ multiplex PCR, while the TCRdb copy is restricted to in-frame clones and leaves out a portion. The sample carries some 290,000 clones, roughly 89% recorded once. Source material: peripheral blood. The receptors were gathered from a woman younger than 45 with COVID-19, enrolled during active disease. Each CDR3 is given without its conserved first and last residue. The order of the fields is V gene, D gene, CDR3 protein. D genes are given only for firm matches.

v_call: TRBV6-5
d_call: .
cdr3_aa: ASSDRVRSQPQH

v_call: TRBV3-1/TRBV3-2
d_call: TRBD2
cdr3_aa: ASSQDAPGLGGEQY

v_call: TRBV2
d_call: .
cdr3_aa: ASSLRRGGTEAF

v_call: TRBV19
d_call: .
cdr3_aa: ASSIGSVQPQH

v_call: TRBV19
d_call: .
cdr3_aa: ASSMGSSDGYT

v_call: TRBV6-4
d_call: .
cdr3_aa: ASSYNRDNEQF

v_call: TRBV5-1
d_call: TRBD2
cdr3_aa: ASSLVASGGTDTQY

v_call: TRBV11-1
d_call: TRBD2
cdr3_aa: ASSTGRRGSEQY

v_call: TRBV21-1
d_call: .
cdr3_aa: ASSTSSPVTSGGRSYEQY

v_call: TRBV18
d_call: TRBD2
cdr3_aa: ASSSLGTIKSYNEQF

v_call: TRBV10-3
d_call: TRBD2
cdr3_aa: APRGLAGRNEQY

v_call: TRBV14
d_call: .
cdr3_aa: ASSQVGRGRAF

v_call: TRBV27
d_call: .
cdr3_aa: ASSFGGSNQPQH

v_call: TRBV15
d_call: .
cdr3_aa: ATSVGGLNQPQH

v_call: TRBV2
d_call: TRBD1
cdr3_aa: ASRRDRGGQPQH

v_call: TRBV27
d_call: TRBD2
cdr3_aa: ASSASGGPMGEQY

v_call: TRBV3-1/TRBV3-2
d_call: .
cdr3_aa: ASSQVAYGTEKLF

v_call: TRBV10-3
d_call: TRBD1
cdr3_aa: AISESRDSSYEQY

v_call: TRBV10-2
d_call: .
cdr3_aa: ASSESTLNEKLF

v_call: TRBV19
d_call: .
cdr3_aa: ASETGASYGYT

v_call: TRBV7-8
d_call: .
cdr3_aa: ASRRDRAFTGELF

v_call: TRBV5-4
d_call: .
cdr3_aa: ASSQSLGQNTEAF

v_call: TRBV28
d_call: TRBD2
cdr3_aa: ASSPLGGSGGYNEQF

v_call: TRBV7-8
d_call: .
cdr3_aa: ASSTWDMNQPQH

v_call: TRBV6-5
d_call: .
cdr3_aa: ASSPGGSGNTIY

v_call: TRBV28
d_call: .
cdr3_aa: ASSLTGFVVRGYT

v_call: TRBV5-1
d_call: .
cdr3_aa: ASSLPIDRDIDGYT

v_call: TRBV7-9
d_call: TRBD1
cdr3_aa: ASSQGSGTGANTGELF

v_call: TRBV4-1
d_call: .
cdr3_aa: ASSQVGRGGTDTQY

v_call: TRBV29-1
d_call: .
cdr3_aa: SVAGGSGNTIY

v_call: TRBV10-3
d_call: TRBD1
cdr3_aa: AITPGWDRGSYEQY

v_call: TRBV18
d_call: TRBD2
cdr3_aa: ASSPTSGGLTYEQY

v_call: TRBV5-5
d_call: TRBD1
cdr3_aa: ASSFRDRGFTEAF

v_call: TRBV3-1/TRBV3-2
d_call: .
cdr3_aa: ASSPHRGGYEQY

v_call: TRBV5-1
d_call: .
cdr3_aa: ASSPGFGEPYEQY

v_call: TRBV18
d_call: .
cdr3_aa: ASSPQSRTASSYGYT

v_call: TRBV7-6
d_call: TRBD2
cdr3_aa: ASSLTSEALWETQY

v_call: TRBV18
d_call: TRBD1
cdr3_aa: ASSPPGQGPPAGNTIY

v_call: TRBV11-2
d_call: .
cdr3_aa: ASSFGTYTTNEKLF

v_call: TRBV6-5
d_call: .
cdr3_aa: ASSQGNYGYT

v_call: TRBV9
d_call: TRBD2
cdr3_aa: ASSPGLAGGYTQY

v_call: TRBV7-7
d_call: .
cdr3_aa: ASSPEQGRGETQY

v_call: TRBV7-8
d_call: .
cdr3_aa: ASSLARGWNTGELF

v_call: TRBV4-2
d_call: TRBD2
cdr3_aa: ASSQGTSGGLGGTQY

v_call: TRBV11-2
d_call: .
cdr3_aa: ASSLAYKGDGYT

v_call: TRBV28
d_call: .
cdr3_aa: ASSSPNRVAEAF

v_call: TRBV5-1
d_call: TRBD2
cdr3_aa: ASSLAQRGSTDTQY

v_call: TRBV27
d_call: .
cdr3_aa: ASSRGTEAF

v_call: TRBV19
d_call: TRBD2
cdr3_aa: ASSIDWTSGLTYNEQF

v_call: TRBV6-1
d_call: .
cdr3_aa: ASSEPPGYSGANVLT

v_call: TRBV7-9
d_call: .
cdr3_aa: ASSTGETVSYEQY

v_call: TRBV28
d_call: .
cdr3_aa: ASSPDSLGAF

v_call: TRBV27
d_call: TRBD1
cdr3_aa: ASSETGWSYQPQH

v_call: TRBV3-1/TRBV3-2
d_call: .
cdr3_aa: ASSQETRLGTQY

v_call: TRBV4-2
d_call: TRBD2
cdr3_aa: ASSLERGPQDTQY

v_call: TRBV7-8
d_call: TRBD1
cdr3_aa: ASSFLVPGQGYNEKLF